What follows are 13 T cell receptor beta chains derived from one specimen sequenced in a study of radiation and T cells in renal cell carcinoma. Time point here: blood 2 weeks post-SBRT. The treatment is: 15 Gy SBRT to primary tumor, nephrectomy 4 weeks later. Here immunoSEQ multiplex PCR was the method, and the copy in TCRdb shows in-frame clones only, minus some. The sample includes about 120,000 clones, over 75% of them seen just once. Sequenced material: blood, taken from a patient whose treatment included radiotherapy and nephrectomy. These receptors all come from a man aged 45-60 years with renal cell carcinoma.

V gene TRBV5-4 combines with J gene TRBJ2-7, with 9 bases that match TRBD2. The CDR3 loop spans 14 amino acids. Germline CDR1 SGHNT, CDR2 YYREEE (reference sequence). J lost 2 bases, V lost 3 bases, and 3 bases had no gene match. The CDR3 DNA follows: TGTGCCAGCAGCTCCGGGACTAGCCCCTACGAGCAGTACTTC. It codes for CASSSGTSPYEQYF.

This chain uses TRBV9 with TRBJ2-7; TRBD2 matches at 7 bases. The CDR3 loop spans 12 amino acids. The V gene end was trimmed by 3 bases and the J gene end by 7 bases; junction bases not matched to a gene: 4. Germline CDR1 is SGDLS and CDR2 is YYNGEE. As DNA, the CDR3 is TGTGCCAGCAGCGGCGTGGGGGGGGAGCAGTACTTC. Amino acids: CASSGVGGEQYF.

This chain's CDR3 is CAISSGEYQPQHF. The DNA for the CDR3 is TGTGCCATCTCTTCAGGGGAATATCAGCCCCAGCATTTT. The genes are TRBV10-3 and TRBJ1-5, with D possibly being TRBD1 (6 bases). This CDR3 contains 13 residues. Trimming removed 8 bases from V and 5 bases from J, with 13 bases in between. Germline CDR1 and CDR2: ENHRY and SYGVKD.

This clone was recorded once. Distinct nucleotide sequences in the sample also encode this CDR3. The chain has TRBV15 and TRBJ1-1, with D tentatively TRBD1 (6 bases). Trimming left V 4 bases short and J 8 bases short, with 20 bases between. CDR1 is LNHNV and CDR2 is YYDKDF in the germline V gene (reference sequence). The CDR3 has 15 residues. CDR3 sequence: CATSTAEDSTREAFF. DNA for the CDR3: TGTGCCACCAGCACCGCCGAGGACAGCACACGAGAAGCTTTCTTT.

V gene TRBV6-6 combines with J gene TRBJ1-5; D remains unclear. V lost 10 bases and J 5 bases, leaving 15 bases between the germline ends. Per the germline V gene, CDR1 is MNHNY and CDR2 is SVGAGI (reference sequence). CDR3 length equals 13 residues. Here the CDR3 DNA reads TGTGCCACTGATGGGGTAATCGATCAGCCCCAGCATTTT. As protein: CATDGVIDQPQHF.

The V gene is TRBV2, the J gene TRBJ1-2, with 8 bases matching TRBD1. Germline V gene lookup returns CDR1 SNHLY and CDR2 FYNNEI. V dropped 6 bases and J dropped 4; count of bases not matched to a gene: 4. This CDR3 region has 13 residues. CDR3: CASRDRVSYGYTF. In nucleotides, the CDR3 is TGTGCCAGCAGGGACAGGGTATCCTATGGCTACACCTTC.

This clone was detected only a few times. The gene calls are TRBV19 and TRBJ1-5; D perhaps matches TRBD1 (6 bases). The CDR3 has 14 amino acids. V lost 2 bases, J lost 5 bases, and 10 bases lay in between. Per germline, CDR1 LNHDA and CDR2 SQIVND (reference sequence). The CDR3, as DNA: TGTGCCAGTAGTATAAAACAGGGTCATCAGCCCCAGCATTTT. It encodes CASSIKQGHQPQHF.

The rearrangement uses TRBV7-9 and TRBJ1-2; D remains ambiguous. This CDR3 has 13 residues. V lost 4 bases to trimming and J lost 4 bases, with 10 bases between them. In germline, CDR1 is SEHNR, CDR2 FQNEAQ (reference sequence). CDR3 residues: CASSSDPTYGYTF. In DNA, the CDR3 is TGTGCCAGCAGCTCGGACCCTACCTATGGCTACACCTTC. Combining the CDR3 with reference TRBV7-9 and TRBJ1-2 gives the whole variable domain DTGVSQNPRHKITKRGQNVTFRCDPISEHNRLYWYRQTLGQGPEFLTYFQNEAQLEKSRLLSDRFSAERPKGSFSTLEIQRTEQGDSAMYLCASSSDPTYGYTFGSGTRLTVV.

This chain links TRBV6-5 with TRBJ1-6; 7 bases match TRBD1. The CDR3 consists of 14 residues. The trim removed 6 bases at V and 8 bases at J, leaving 7 bases unmatched. Per the germline V gene, CDR1 is MNHEY and CDR2 is SVGAGI. This CDR3 reads CASRSRTGYSPLHF. The CDR3 nucleotides are TGTGCCAGCAGGTCCAGGACAGGTTATTCACCCCTCCACTTT.

The chain carries TRBV28 and TRBJ2-7; 9 bases are a match to TRBD2. The CDR3 has 13 amino acids. Trimming took 5 bases from V and 6 from J; bases not matched to a gene: 5. CDR1 MDHEN and CDR2 SYDVKM come from the germline V gene. This CDR3 reads CASSGGGAGEQYF. Written as DNA, the CDR3 is TGTGCCAGCAGTGGCGGGGGGGCCGGCGAGCAGTACTTC.

The gene calls are TRBV18 and TRBJ2-1; 8 bases line up with TRBD1. CDR1 KGHSH and CDR2 LQKENI come from the germline V gene. The trim removed 0 bases at V and 6 bases at J, leaving 4 bases unmatched. The CDR3 consists of 15 residues. The CDR3 is CASSPPQGDVNEQFF. DNA of the CDR3: TGTGCCAGCTCACCACCACAGGGGGATGTCAATGAGCAGTTCTTC.

Only one count was recorded for this clone. This chain joins TRBV2 and TRBJ2-7, with D possibly being TRBD1 (6 bases). The germline V gene encodes CDR1 SNHLY and CDR2 FYNNEI. V dropped 8 bases and J dropped 3 bases, with 11 bases sitting between them. This CDR3 contains 12 residues. The CDR3 bases are TGTGCCAGCGCGACAGGCCTCTACGAGCAGTACTTC. This codes for CASATGLYEQYF.

CDR3 in amino acids: CASSLGPSWSGNEQFF. CDR3 bases: TGTGCCAGCAGTTTAGGGCCAAGCTGGAGTGGCAATGAGCAGTTCTTC. V and J are TRBV27 and TRBJ2-1; D is ambiguous. Trimming removed 2 bases at V and 6 bases at J, with 17 bases between. The CDR3 consists of 16 residues. The germline V gene encodes CDR1 MNHEY and CDR2 SMNVEV (reference sequence).